The next 18 T cell receptor beta chains were all read from a single sample in a study of T-cell memory formation after mild COVID-19 (dated by TCRdb to about 2021). The library was obtained by 5' RACE. Sequencing instrument: Illumina NovaSeq 6000. TCRdb ran its own pipeline on the public reads, namely fastp trimming at Q25 and MiXCR clone calling, and kept in-frame beta chains. Under each unique CDR3 protein, matching rows form one entry showing the most common genes and DNA. Across this sample there are 400,000 or so distinct CDR3 sequences, with approximately 21% seen only once. The ten top clones hold about 12% of the sample. Sequencing input: PBMCs or a T cell subset sorted from them (not recorded which). The receptors were gathered from an adult woman who had mild COVID-19 (a few samples of this study predate the infection). The sample titles of this study are shuffled in the database, so cell type and time point are left out; the donor was told from shared clones.

This clonotype was seen a few times. The chain has TRBV7-8 and TRBJ2-2; tentative D call: TRBD2 (6 bases). This CDR3 spans 14 amino acids. Trimming shortened V by 2 bases and J by 14 bases, and 18 bases separated the two germline ends. The germline V gene has CDR1 SGHVS and CDR2 FQNEAQ. The DNA of the CDR3 is TGTGCCAGCAGCTTATTCAGTCCGGGGGTAGGACTGTTTTTT. Translating it yields CASSLFSPGVGLFF.

V usage is TRBV25-1 and J usage is TRBJ2-7; the D call may be TRBD1 or TRBD2 (6 bases each). The CDR3 sequence is 13 residues long. Between the trimmed V and J ends, which lost 4 bases and 3 bases, there was a span of 10 bases. Germline CDR1 and CDR2: MGHDK and SYGVNS. The chain's CDR3 is CASSVQGLYEQYF. DNA for the CDR3: TGTGCCAGCAGTGTACAGGGACTCTACGAGCAGTACTTC.

The V call is TRBV2, the J call TRBJ2-3; 8 bases are a match to TRBD2. The germline V gene has CDR1 SNHLY and CDR2 FYNNEI. The CDR3 is made up of 17 amino acids. With 4 bases clipped from V and 1 base from J, the junction kept 10 bases outside the gene matches. The CDR3 DNA follows: TGTGCCAGCAGTGTCAACCTCCGGGGGGGTGGCACAGATACGCAGTATTTT. Its protein product is CASSVNLRGGGTDTQYF. Using reference TRBV2 and TRBJ2-3 for the parts outside the CDR3, the full variable domain is EPEVTQTPSHQVTQMGQEVILRCVPISNHLYFYWYRQILGQKVEFLVSFYNNEISEKSEIFDDQFSVERPDGSNFTLKIRSTKLEDSAMYFCASSVNLRGGGTDTQYFGPGTRLTVL.

The chain recombines TRBV3-1 with TRBJ2-5, with D possibly being TRBD2 (6 bases). Germline values: CDR1 LGHDT, CDR2 YNNKEL (reference sequence). The CDR3 is 15 residues long. V lost 0 bases and J 5 bases, leaving 13 bases between the germline ends. CDR3 sequence reads: CASSQDWGEVETQYF. The CDR3 DNA sequence: TGTGCCAGCAGCCAAGATTGGGGGGAAGTGGAGACCCAGTACTTC.

CDR3 sequence: CASSPQANTGELFF. The DNA of the CDR3 is TGTGCCAGCAGCCCGCAGGCGAACACCGGGGAGCTGTTTTTT. The chain couples TRBV12-3 or TRBV12-4 to TRBJ2-2, with unresolved D. The V and J ends lost 6 bases and 0 bases respectively, with 8 bases between them. The CDR3 runs to 14 residues.

This clonotype turned up a few times. The chain is built from TRBV7-6 and TRBJ2-3; TRBD2 matches at 10 bases. CDR1 is SGHVS and CDR2 is FNYEAQ in the germline V gene. This CDR3 has 18 residues. Trimming took 2 bases from V and 0 from J; bases not matched to a gene: 8. The CDR3: CASSLQGLAFTSTDTQYF. CDR3 coding DNA: TGTGCCAGCAGCTTACAGGGACTAGCGTTCACTAGCACAGATACGCAGTATTTT.

J is TRBJ2-1 and V is TRBV12-3 or TRBV12-4; D is ambiguous. The CDR3 is made up of 11 amino acids. The ends were cut back, 3 bases at V and 8 bases at J, with 5 bases in the middle. Here the CDR3 DNA reads TGTGCCAGCAGTTTCGAATATGAGCAGTTCTTC. This translates into CASSFEYEQFF.

This clonotype came up a few times. This chain links TRBV20-1 with TRBJ2-3; 9 positions match TRBD2. This CDR3 is built from 13 residues. V dropped 5 bases and J dropped 6; count of bases not matched to a gene: 6. The V gene's germline CDR1 is DFQATT and CDR2 SNEGSKA (reference sequence). The CDR3 DNA reads TGCAGTGCTCCTAGCGGGGTAGGGGATACGCAGTATTTT. Translated, it gives CSAPSGVGDTQYF.

The chain employs TRBV4-1 and TRBJ2-3, with D possibly matching TRBD1 (6 bases). The V end lost 2 bases, the J end lost 2 bases, and 17 bases lay between the germline ends. This CDR3 is built from 17 residues. Germline CDR1 and CDR2: MGHRA and YSYEKL. The DNA of the CDR3 is TGCGCCAGCAGCCAACGTCGAGGTGACAGGCTCACAGATACGCAGTATTTT. This codes for CASSQRRGDRLTDTQYF.

This chain uses TRBV7-6 with TRBJ1-2; a possible D gene is TRBD1 (5 bases). Germline loops: CDR1 SGHVS, CDR2 FNYEAQ. Trimming took 5 bases from V and 6 from J, leaving 19 bases between them. The CDR3 length is 15 residues. The CDR3 is CASSTLPQGGDGYTF. The DNA for the CDR3 is TGTGCCAGCAGCACACTCCCTCAGGGAGGGGATGGCTACACCTTC.

This rearrangement joins TRBV2 to TRBJ2-3, with D uncertain. The CDR3 extends over 15 amino acids. The germline V gene has CDR1 SNHLY and CDR2 FYNNEI. V gave up 6 bases and J gave up 2 bases, with 15 bases separating them. In nucleotides, the CDR3 is TGTGCCAGCAGAGAGGACGGTCTCTACACAGATACGCAGTATTTT. Translating gives CASREDGLYTDTQYF.

V is TRBV5-1 and J is TRBJ1-2; D unclear. V was shortened by 2 bases and J by 5 bases, with 10 bases between the two germline ends. Germline V gene data show CDR1 as SGHRS and CDR2 as YFSETQ. This CDR3 has 13 amino acids. The CDR3 region is CASSFESLYGYTF. In nucleotides, the CDR3 is TGCGCCAGCAGCTTCGAGTCTCTTTATGGCTACACCTTC.

This clonotype was observed a few times. The chain has TRBV2 and TRBJ2-3; TRBD1 matches 7 bases. This CDR3 is 14 amino acids long. V was pared by 6 bases and J by 4 bases, with 7 bases of the junction left unmatched. Germline assignment: CDR1 SNHLY and CDR2 FYNNEI. This CDR3 reads CASRSRQGSDTQYF. The CDR3 DNA reads as TGTGCCAGCAGATCACGACAGGGATCAGATACGCAGTATTTT.

V and J are TRBV24-1 and TRBJ2-1; 11 nucleotides line up with TRBD2. Germline CDR1 KGHDR, CDR2 SFDVKD. J lost 3 bases, V lost 3 bases, and 6 bases had no gene match. The CDR3 is 17 residues long. This CDR3 is CATSDRTSGSYYNEQFF. CDR3 in DNA: TGTGCCACCAGTGATCGGACTAGCGGGTCATACTACAATGAGCAGTTCTTC.

This clonotype has a handful of counts. This chain links TRBV5-5 with TRBJ1-2, with D unclear. V dropped 4 bases and J dropped 0 bases, with 19 bases sitting between them. This CDR3 is built from 17 residues. Germline values: CDR1 SGHKS, CDR2 YYEKEE (reference sequence). CDR3 bases: TGTGCCAGCAGCACTTTCTCGGAGGTGCGGTCTAACTATGGCTACACCTTC. Its translation is CASSTFSEVRSNYGYTF.

This clonotype was detected only once. V and J are TRBV4-3 and TRBJ1-6, with D unclear. The V gene lost 0 bases and the J gene lost 0 bases, with 6 bases spanning the gap. The CDR3 spans 16 residues. The germline gives CDR1 LGHNA, CDR2 YSLEER. The CDR3 here is CASSQDKSSYNSPLHF. CDR3 coding DNA: TGCGCCAGCAGCCAAGACAAGAGCTCCTATAATTCACCCCTCCACTTT.

The chain recombines TRBV20-1 with TRBJ2-3, with D tentatively TRBD2 (6 bases). The CDR3 extends over 19 amino acids. With 1 base removed from V and 0 bases from J, the gap between germline ends came to 23 bases. Looked up from germline, CDR1 is DFQATT and CDR2 is SNEGSKA (reference sequence). The CDR3 region has the DNA TGCAGTGCTAGAGCTTATGTCAGCGGCGATGGGACTAGCACAGATACGCAGTATTTT. Translation: CSARAYVSGDGTSTDTQYF.

This clonotype was seen more than once but under ten times. The rearrangement joins TRBV7-8 to TRBJ1-1, with a weak D call TRBD1 (6 bases). Trimming took 1 base from V and 11 from J, leaving 14 bases between them. Germline V gene data show CDR1 as SGHVS and CDR2 as FQNEAQ. This CDR3 is built from 13 residues. CDR3 nucleotides: TGTGCCAGCAGCTTAGTAGCAGGGGCCGGGGCTTTCTTT. This translates into CASSLVAGAGAFF.